Listed below are T cell receptor beta chains from one sample, sequenced in a study of T-cell memory formation after mild COVID-19. TCRdb redid the calling of the 5' RACE reads with MiXCR, one entry per CDR3 protein. The data show roughly 170,000 distinct CDR3 sequences, about a fifth seen once. Sequenced sample: PBMCs or a T cell subset sorted from them (not recorded which). The receptors were gathered from an adult woman who had mild COVID-19 (a few samples of this study predate the infection). Cell type and time point are not known. Each CDR3 is given with its conserved first and last residue. D genes are given only for firm matches. The size field is filled for only some rows; it gives once, few, many or a size class.

cdr3_nt,cdr3_aa,v_call,clone_size,j_call,d_call
TGTGCCAGCAGTTTACCTTACACCCGGGGTAGCGGATTGCTCTCTGGGGCCAACGTCCTGACTTTC,CASSLPYTRGSGLLSGANVLTF,TRBV12-3/TRBV12-4,few,TRBJ2-6,.
TGTGCCAGCTGCGGACTAGCGGGAGTTACTGAGACCCAGTACTTC,CASCGLAGVTETQYF,TRBV25-1,few,TRBJ2-5,TRBD2
TGTGCCAGCAGCCAAGTGGATCCGGGGATGGATACGCAGTATTTT,CASSQVDPGMDTQYF,TRBV4-2,few,TRBJ2-3,.
TGTGCCAGTAGTATAGGTCCGGTCAAATTGAACACTGAAGCTTTCTTT,CASSIGPVKLNTEAFF,TRBV19,once,TRBJ1-1,.
TGTGCCAGCAGCAAAGGAGACCAAGAGACCCAGTACTTC,CASSKGDQETQYF,TRBV21-1,.,TRBJ2-5,.
TGTGCCAGCAGCTTAGTAGCGAGCGGTAACACTGAAGCTTTCTTT,CASSLVASGNTEAFF,TRBV7-9,.,TRBJ1-1,.
TGTGCCAGCAGCCAAGACAGCTCATCTAGCGGGACCTACAATGAGCAGTTCTTC,CASSQDSSSSGTYNEQFF,TRBV3-1,.,TRBJ2-1,TRBD2
TGTGCCACCAGCATGTATCTCGGCTCCTACGAGCAGTACTTC,CATSMYLGSYEQYF,TRBV15,.,TRBJ2-7,.
TGCAGTGCTAGAGATTGGACTAGCGCTGAAGAGACCCAGTACTTC,CSARDWTSAEETQYF,TRBV20-1,.,TRBJ2-5,TRBD2
TGCAGCGCCGAGCACCTCTATGGCTACACCTTC,CSAEHLYGYTF,TRBV29-1,few,TRBJ1-2,.
TGCGCCAGCACCCCGTCTAGGCCCTCCTACGAGCAGTACTTC,CASTPSRPSYEQYF,TRBV5-1,.,TRBJ2-7,.
TGTGCCAGCAGCTACCTCGGTTGGGACACATCCTACGAGCAGTACTTC,CASSYLGWDTSYEQYF,TRBV7-8,few,TRBJ2-7,.
TGTGCCAGCAGTTCGGGACTAGCGGGGGGGCGATTCTACAATGAGCAGTTCTTC,CASSSGLAGGRFYNEQFF,TRBV11-2,few,TRBJ2-1,TRBD2
TGCAGTGCTAGAGATCTCTTACCATACAATGAGCAGTTCTTC,CSARDLLPYNEQFF,TRBV20-1,.,TRBJ2-1,.
TGCGCCACCAAAAGAGGACAGGGGCCTACAGAGACCCAGTACTTC,CATKRGQGPTETQYF,TRBV5-1,.,TRBJ2-5,TRBD1
TGTGCCAGCAGCCTAGGACAGGGGAGCCCCTACGAGCAGTACTTC,CASSLGQGSPYEQYF,TRBV7-9,few,TRBJ2-7,TRBD1